Following are 24 T cell receptor beta chains from one sample sequenced in a study of cytomegalovirus exposure and HLA in healthy donors. Researchers ran the PCR with 60 Vbeta and 13 Jbeta primers. Using immunoSEQ multiplex PCR, the repertoire was profiled, and TCRdb retains in-frame clones only, with some absent. The sample consists of over 150,000 clones, roughly 80% of them appearing once. Sequencing input: PBMCs. These receptor sequences come from a human donor in good health.

The chain recombines TRBV6-1 with TRBJ1-1; D is ambiguous. Germline V gene lookup returns CDR1 MNHNS and CDR2 SASEGT. The CDR3 runs to 13 residues. V lost 6 bases and J lost 1, with 9 bases in between. The CDR3 region is CASSRIGNTEAFF. The CDR3 DNA sequence: TGTGCCAGCAGCCGCATCGGGAACACTGAAGCTTTCTTT.

The chain uses TRBV5-1 and TRBJ1-4; 7 bases are shared with TRBD1. The CDR3 is 14 amino acids. Trimming took 4 bases from V and 5 from J; bases not matched to a gene: 5. CDR1 is SGHRS and CDR2 is YFSETQ in the germline V gene. CDR3 loop: CASSPGTANEKLFF. Here the CDR3 DNA reads TGCGCCAGCAGCCCCGGGACAGCGAATGAAAAACTGTTTTTT.

The V gene is TRBV4-1, the J gene TRBJ2-3; TRBD2 matches 8 bases. After removal of 0 bases from V and 4 bases from J, the junction contained 6 bases not matched to a gene. Looked up from germline, CDR1 is MGHRA and CDR2 is YSYEKL. The CDR3 contains 16 residues. CDR3 region: CASSQEISGDADTQYF. In nucleotides, the CDR3 is TGCGCCAGCAGCCAAGAAATTAGCGGGGATGCAGATACGCAGTATTTT.

The chain carries TRBV6-1 and TRBJ1-4; 8 nucleotides line up with TRBD1. The CDR3 is made up of 15 amino acids. CDR1 is MNHNS and CDR2 is SASEGT in the germline V gene. V shed 5 bases, J shed 7 bases, and the junction held 9 bases outside the gene matches. CDR3 region: CASSQIPGQAEKLFF. The CDR3 DNA follows: TGTGCCAGCAGTCAAATACCGGGACAGGCTGAAAAACTGTTTTTT.

The chain couples TRBV6-6 to TRBJ2-7; 7 bases are a match to TRBD1. The germline gives CDR1 MNHNY, CDR2 SVGAGI (reference sequence). V gave up 4 bases and J gave up 4 bases; unmatched junction bases: 7. CDR3 length: 14 residues. DNA of the CDR3: TGTGCCAGCAGTTCCAGGGGACAGCCTTACGAGCAGTACTTC. Translation gives CASSSRGQPYEQYF.

V gene TRBV7-9 combines with J gene TRBJ1-2, with 7 bases aligning to TRBD1. Germline assignment: CDR1 SEHNR and CDR2 FQNEAQ (reference sequence). This CDR3 spans 14 amino acids. V lost 4 bases to trimming and J lost 5 bases; unmatched junction nucleotides: 7. CDR3 nucleotide sequence: TGTGCCAGCAGCTCGTCCGGGACAGCATATGGCTACACCTTC. Residues: CASSSSGTAYGYTF.

This chain connects TRBV2 to TRBJ2-1, with TRBD2 matching 7 bases. J lost 7 bases, V lost 7 bases, and 10 bases had no gene match. The CDR3 is made up of 14 amino acids. Looked up from germline, CDR1 is SNHLY and CDR2 is FYNNEI. The DNA for the CDR3 is TGTGCCAGCACCCCCCGGACTAGTGTGAATGAGCAGTTCTTC. Protein product: CASTPRTSVNEQFF.

The V call is TRBV28, the J call TRBJ2-7, with no clear D. V was trimmed by 6 bases and J by 3 bases, leaving 9 bases between them. The CDR3 is made up of 12 amino acids. Germline loops: CDR1 MDHEN, CDR2 SYDVKM. Written as DNA, the CDR3 is TGTGCCAGCAGACAGACACTCTACGAGCAGTACTTC. Amino acid sequence: CASRQTLYEQYF.

A few counts support this clone. CDR3: CASSRGGGFNTEAFF. CDR3 in DNA: TGTGCCAGCAGCCGAGGGGGAGGGTTTAACACTGAAGCTTTCTTT. The chain employs TRBV7-6 and TRBJ1-1; maybe TRBD1 (6 bases). CDR1 SGHVS and CDR2 FNYEAQ come from the germline V gene. The germline V and J ends were trimmed by 5 bases and 2 bases, with 15 bases remaining between them. The CDR3 has 15 residues.

The chain links TRBV13 to TRBJ1-1; D not certain. The germline gives CDR1 PRHDT, CDR2 FYEKMQ (reference sequence). The CDR3 has 15 residues. The ends were cut back, 4 bases at V and 0 bases at J, with 12 bases in the middle. The CDR3 protein is CASSSSVVLNTEAFF. CDR3 nucleotides: TGTGCCAGCAGCTCCTCAGTTGTGTTGAACACTGAAGCTTTCTTT.

With regard to this clone: Different DNA sequences within this sample yield the same CDR3. V usage is TRBV7-2 and J usage is TRBJ1-4, with TRBD1 as a possible D gene (5 bases). This CDR3 has 15 amino acids. CDR1 is SGHTA and CDR2 is FQGNSA in the germline V gene. V was cut by 5 bases and J by 0 bases, with 10 bases left in between. CDR3 sequence (DNA): TGTGCCAGCAGCCCCAGGGCGGCAACTAATGAAAAACTGTTTTTT. This codes for CASSPRAATNEKLFF.

The CDR3 DNA reads TGTGCCAGCAGTTACCGGGACAGTCAGCCCCAGCATTTT. Translating gives CASSYRDSQPQHF. The chain employs TRBV6-5 and TRBJ1-5; 7 bases are shared with TRBD1. Trimming at V came to 2 bases and at J to 6 bases, leaving 1 base not matched to a gene. The CDR3 has 13 amino acids. The germline gives CDR1 MNHEY, CDR2 SVGAGI.

The chain combines TRBV6-1 with TRBJ2-7; the match to TRBD1 covers 9 bases. V shed 7 bases, J shed 3 bases, and the junction held 10 bases outside the gene matches. Germline V lookup: CDR1 MNHNS, CDR2 SASEGT. This CDR3 spans 15 amino acids. The CDR3 DNA reads as TGTGCCAGCACCAGAACCGGGACAGGGAACTACGAGCAGTACTTC. Amino acid sequence: CASTRTGTGNYEQYF.

A single count supports this clone. The chain uses TRBV13 and TRBJ2-7; 10 bases fit TRBD1. There are 15 residues in the CDR3. Looked up from germline, CDR1 is PRHDT and CDR2 is FYEKMQ (reference sequence). V dropped 5 bases and J dropped 0; count of bases not matched to a gene: 4. As DNA, the CDR3 is TGTGCCAGCAGCCACCGGGACAGGGGCTCCTACGAGCAGTACTTC. It yields the protein CASSHRDRGSYEQYF.

This chain uses TRBV6-6 with TRBJ2-7, with 7 bases fitting TRBD1. The trim removed 5 bases at V and 7 bases at J, leaving 5 bases unmatched. CDR1 and CDR2 from the germline V gene are MNHNY and SVGAGI (reference sequence). This CDR3 has 12 amino acids. CDR3 DNA: TGTGCCAGCAGTGACAGGGCGGAAGAGCAGTACTTC. Protein sequence: CASSDRAEEQYF.

This clone appeared a single time. The chain has TRBV25-1 and TRBJ2-7; 9 positions agree with TRBD1. This CDR3 comprises 13 residues. Germline values: CDR1 MGHDK, CDR2 SYGVNS. With 7 bases clipped from V and 3 bases from J, the junction kept 4 bases outside the gene matches. The CDR3 coding sequence is TGTGCCAGCACAGGGACAGGGCGCTACGAGCAGTACTTC. This translates into CASTGTGRYEQYF.

This rearrangement joins TRBV29-1 to TRBJ2-7, with a possible D match to TRBD2 (5 bases). Per the germline V gene, CDR1 is SQVTM and CDR2 is ANQGSEA. Trimming took 6 bases from V and 4 from J, leaving 10 bases between them. The CDR3 consists of 11 residues. CDR3: CSVPGLYEQYF. Written as DNA, the CDR3 is TGCAGCGTGCCGGGGTTGTACGAGCAGTACTTC.

The gene calls are TRBV7-9 and TRBJ1-3; 8 positions agree with TRBD1. The CDR3 is 16 amino acids. Germline V gene data show CDR1 as SEHNR and CDR2 as FQNEAQ (reference sequence). The J segment lost 1 base and the V segment lost 5 bases, leaving 7 bases of the junction unmatched. The CDR3 region is CASSVGQGLSGNTIYF. CDR3 nucleotides: TGTGCCAGCAGCGTAGGACAGGGTCTTTCTGGAAACACCATATATTTT.

The chain carries TRBV4-3 and TRBJ1-1; D possibly corresponds to TRBD1 (6 bases). Germline values: CDR1 LGHNA, CDR2 YSLEER. The CDR3 is 15 amino acids. V was shortened by 0 bases and J by 3 bases, with 11 bases between the two germline ends. CDR3 residues: CASSQDLQGHTEAFF. CDR3 coding DNA: TGCGCCAGCAGCCAAGATCTGCAGGGGCACACTGAAGCTTTCTTT.

This clone was detected a few times. The chain joins TRBV5-4 to TRBJ1-1, with D hard to call. The germline V and J ends were trimmed by 4 bases and 2 bases, with 12 bases remaining between them. CDR1 and CDR2 from the germline V gene are SGHNT and YYREEE (reference sequence). The CDR3 is 14 amino acids. The CDR3 nucleotides are TGTGCCAGCAGCCTTACTACACGAAACACTGAAGCTTTCTTT. It yields the protein CASSLTTRNTEAFF.

The genes are TRBV21-1 and TRBJ1-1. TRBV21-1 is shown as a pseudogene. This CDR3 region has 13 residues. Written as DNA, the CDR3 is TGTGCCAGCAGACGGGGATATCTTACTGAAGCTTTCTTT. Encoded protein: CASRRGYLTEAFF.

In this sample, this clone turned up once. The chain recombines TRBV15 with TRBJ2-5, with D possibly being TRBD1 (6 bases). Deletions cut 3 bases from V and 2 bases from J, with 7 bases between. From germline, CDR1 is LNHNV and CDR2 YYDKDF (reference sequence). The CDR3 extends over 13 amino acids. In DNA form, the CDR3 reads TGTGCCACCAGCAGCGGACAGCAAGAGACCCAGTACTTC. It codes for CATSSGQQETQYF.

This clone was observed a few times. The V call is TRBV7-9, the J call TRBJ1-1; 10 bases match TRBD1. V lost 5 bases to trimming and J lost 6 bases; unmatched junction nucleotides: 6. CDR3 length: 14 residues. Germline V lookup: CDR1 SEHNR, CDR2 FQNEAQ (reference sequence). The chain's CDR3 is CASSRETGGPEAFF. For the CDR3, the DNA is TGTGCCAGCAGCCGAGAGACAGGGGGCCCTGAAGCTTTCTTT. Together with reference TRBV7-9 and TRBJ1-1, the CDR3 gives the full variable domain: DTGVSQNPRHKITKRGQNVTFRCDPISEHNRLYWYRQTLGQGPEFLTYFQNEAQLEKSRLLSDRFSAERPKGSFSTLEIQRTEQGDSAMYLCASSRETGGPEAFFGQGTRLTVV.

The rearrangement links TRBV4-1 to TRBJ2-7; the D is unclear. The CDR3 is 15 residues long. V lost 1 base, J lost 0 bases, and 10 bases lay in between. CDR1 is MGHRA, CDR2 YSYEKL, per germline. In DNA, the CDR3 is TGCGCCAGCAGCCAAGCACAGCTTAGCTCCTACGAGCAGTACTTC. Its protein product is CASSQAQLSSYEQYF.